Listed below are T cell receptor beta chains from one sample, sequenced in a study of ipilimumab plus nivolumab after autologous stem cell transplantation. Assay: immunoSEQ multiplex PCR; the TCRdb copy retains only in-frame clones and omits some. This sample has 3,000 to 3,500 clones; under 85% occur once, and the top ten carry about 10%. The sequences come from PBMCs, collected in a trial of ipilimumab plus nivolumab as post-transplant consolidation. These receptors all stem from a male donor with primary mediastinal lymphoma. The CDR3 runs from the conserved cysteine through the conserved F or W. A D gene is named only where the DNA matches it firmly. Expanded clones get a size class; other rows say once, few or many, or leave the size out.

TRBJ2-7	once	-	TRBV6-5	TGTGCCAGCAGTTATCCGGGCTCCTACGAGCAGTACTTC	CASSYPGSYEQYF
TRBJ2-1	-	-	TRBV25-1	TGTGCCAGCTTGCCCCCCGGCTGGCACAATGAGCAGTTCTTC	CASLPPGWHNEQFF
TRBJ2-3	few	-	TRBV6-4	TGTGCCAGCAGAAACTTAGTTACAGATACGCAGTATTTT	CASRNLVTDTQYF
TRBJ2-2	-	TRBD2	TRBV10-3	TGTGCCATCAGTAGGACTAGCGGGAGTGACACCGGGGAGCTGTTTTTT	CAISRTSGSDTGELFF
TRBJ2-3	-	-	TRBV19	TGTGCCAGTAGTACCGGCTTCGGGGATGATACGCAGTATTTT	CASSTGFGDDTQYF
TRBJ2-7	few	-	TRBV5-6	TGTGCCAGCAGCTTGTCGGGGGGCCCTACTGGCGAGCAGTACTTC	CASSLSGGPTGEQYF
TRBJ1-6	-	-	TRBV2	TGTGCCAGCAGGACAAGGCGCGATTCACCCCTCCACTTT	CASRTRRDSPLHF
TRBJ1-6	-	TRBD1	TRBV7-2	TGTGCCAGCAGCTCCCAGGGGGGGAGTTCACCCCTCCACTTT	CASSSQGGSSPLHF
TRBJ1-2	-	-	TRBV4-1	TGCGCCAGCAGCCAAGATAGTGAGGGGGACTATGGCTACACCTTC	CASSQDSEGDYGYTF
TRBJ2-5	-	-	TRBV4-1	TGCGCCAGCAGCCAAGATGTCCAGGCCAAAGAGACCCAGTACTTC	CASSQDVQAKETQYF
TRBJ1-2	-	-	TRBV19	TGTGCCAGTAGTATATTGGGGGCGAATGCCTATGGCTACACCTTC	CASSILGANAYGYTF
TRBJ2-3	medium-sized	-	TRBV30	TGTGCCTGGAGTGTAGGGCCCACAGATACGCAGTATTTT	CAWSVGPTDTQYF
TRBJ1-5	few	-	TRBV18	TGTGCCAGCTCACCAGAGGGGCCCGGCAACTGGCCCCAGCATTTT	CASSPEGPGNWPQHF
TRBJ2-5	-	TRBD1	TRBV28	TGTGCCAGCAGAATCGAGGGGGCAGAGACCCAGTACTTC	CASRIEGAETQYF
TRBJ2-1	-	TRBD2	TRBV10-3	TGTGCCACCGTAGGACTAGCGGGAGGGAGCTCCTACAATGAGCAGTTCTTC	CATVGLAGGSSYNEQFF
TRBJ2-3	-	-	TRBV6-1	TGTGCCATTTCCGGGACAAATACAGATACGCAGTATTTT	CAISGTNTDTQYF
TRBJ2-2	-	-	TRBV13	TGTGCCAGCAGCTTCCCCAGCAGGGGGGCCGCCGGGGAGCTGTTTTTT	CASSFPSRGAAGELFF
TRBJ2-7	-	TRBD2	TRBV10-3	TGTGCCATCAGCCCGGGGGGGACTAGCGGCGGTGCTCCTAGCTACGAGCAGTACTTC	CAISPGGTSGGAPSYEQYF
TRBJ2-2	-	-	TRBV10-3	TGTGCCATCAGCTCGAACACCGGGGAGCTGTTTTTT	CAISSNTGELFF
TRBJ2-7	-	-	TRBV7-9	TGTGCCAGCAGCGGCACCGGGTCCCAACTATCCTACGAGCAGTACTTC	CASSGTGSQLSYEQYF
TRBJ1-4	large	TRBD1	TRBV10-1	TGCGCCAGCACCCACAGGGGGCGCGGTGAAAAACTGTTTTTT	CASTHRGRGEKLFF
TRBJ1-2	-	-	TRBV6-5	TGTGCCAGCAGTTACTCGACCGGGGGTGGGGGCTACACCTTC	CASSYSTGGGGYTF
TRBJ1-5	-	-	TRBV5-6	TGTGCCAGCTTCAAGGGAGACAGAGACAATCAGCCCCAGCATTTT	CASFKGDRDNQPQHF
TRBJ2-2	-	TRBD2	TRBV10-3	TGTGCCATCAGAGGACTAGCCGGGGAGCTGTTTTTT	CAIRGLAGELFF
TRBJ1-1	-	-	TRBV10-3	TGTGCCATCAGTGAGTCGTCGGGCTCTGAAGCTTTCTTT	CAISESSGSEAFF